The source of this T cell receptor beta chain is a study of blood T cell repertoires in COVID-19. Turning to the study itself: Sites in the United States, Italy and Spain provided acute and convalescent COVID-19 samples. PBMCs, B-cell-depleted T cells, or T cells were the source of the cDNA or gDNA that made up the material.

In the authors' workflow: Using reference gene primer amplification, nucleated cell counts were estimated. Using immunoSEQ multiplex PCR, the repertoire was profiled, and TCRdb retains in-frame clones only, with some absent. The DNA gave D and trimming, while V, J and clone size come from that table. The table records 100,000 to 150,000 clones, about 80% of them present only once. Germline V gives CDR1 SGHVS, CDR2 FQNEAQ. J was trimmed by 1 base and V by 3 bases; bases with no gene match: 5. This CDR3 has 16 amino acids. The V gene is TRBV7-8, the J gene TRBJ1-2; 10 nucleotides line up with TRBD1. Sequencing input: peripheral blood. The receptor comes from a woman aged 45-65 years with acute or convalescent COVID-19. In DNA form, the CDR3 reads TGTGCCAGCAGCTTTGTGACAGGGGGCAATAACTATGGCTACACCTTC. Protein product: CASSFVTGGNNYGYTF.